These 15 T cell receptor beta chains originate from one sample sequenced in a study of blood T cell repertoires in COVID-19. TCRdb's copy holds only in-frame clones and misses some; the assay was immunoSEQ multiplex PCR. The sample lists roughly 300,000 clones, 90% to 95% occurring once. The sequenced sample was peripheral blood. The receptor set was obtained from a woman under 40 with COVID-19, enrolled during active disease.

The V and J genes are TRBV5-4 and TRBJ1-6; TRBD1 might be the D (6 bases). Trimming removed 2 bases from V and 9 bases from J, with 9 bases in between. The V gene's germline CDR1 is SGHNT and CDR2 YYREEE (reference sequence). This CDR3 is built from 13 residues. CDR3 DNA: TGTGCCAGCAGCTTCGTACAGGGTTCACCCCTCCACTTT. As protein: CASSFVQGSPLHF.

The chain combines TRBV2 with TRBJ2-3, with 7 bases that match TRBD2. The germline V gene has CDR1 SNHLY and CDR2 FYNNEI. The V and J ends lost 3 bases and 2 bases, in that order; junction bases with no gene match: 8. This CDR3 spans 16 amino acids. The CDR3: CASSDGLGPYTDTQYF. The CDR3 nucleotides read TGTGCCAGCAGTGACGGACTAGGGCCTTACACAGATACGCAGTATTTT.

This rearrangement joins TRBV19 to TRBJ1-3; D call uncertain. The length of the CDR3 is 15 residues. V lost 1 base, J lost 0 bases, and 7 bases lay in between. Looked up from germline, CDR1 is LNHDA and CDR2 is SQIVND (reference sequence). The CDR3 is CASSIGHSSGNTIYF. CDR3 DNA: TGTGCCAGTAGTATAGGTCACTCCTCTGGAAACACCATATATTTT.

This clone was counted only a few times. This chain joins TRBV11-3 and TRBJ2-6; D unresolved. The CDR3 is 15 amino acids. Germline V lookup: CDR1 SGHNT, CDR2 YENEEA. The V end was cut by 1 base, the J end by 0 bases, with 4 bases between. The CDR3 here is CASSLGASGANVLTF. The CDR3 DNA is TGTGCCAGCAGCTTAGGGGCCTCTGGGGCCAACGTCCTGACTTTC.

The DNA for the CDR3 is TGTGCCAGTAGCCCGGGACAGGGTCGGTTGGCAGATACGCAGTATTTT. Its protein product is CASSPGQGRLADTQYF. The chain couples TRBV19 to TRBJ2-3, with 9 bases matching TRBD1. Germline V CDR1 and CDR2: LNHDA, SQIVND (reference sequence). This CDR3 contains 16 residues. V lost 6 bases, J lost 4 bases, and 11 bases stayed unmatched.

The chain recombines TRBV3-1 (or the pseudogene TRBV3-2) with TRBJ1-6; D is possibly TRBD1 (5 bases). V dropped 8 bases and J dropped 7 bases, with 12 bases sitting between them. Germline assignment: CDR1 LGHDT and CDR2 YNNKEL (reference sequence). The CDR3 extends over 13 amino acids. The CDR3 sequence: CASSRGVNSPLHF. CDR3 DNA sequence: TGTGCCAGCTCACGGGGGGTGAATTCACCCCTCCACTTT.

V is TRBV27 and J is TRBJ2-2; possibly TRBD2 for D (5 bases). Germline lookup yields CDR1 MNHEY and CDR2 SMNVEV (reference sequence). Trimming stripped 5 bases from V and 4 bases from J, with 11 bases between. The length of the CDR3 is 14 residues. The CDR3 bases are TGTGCCAGCAGTCCACATGCGGGCACCGGGGAGCTGTTTTTT. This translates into CASSPHAGTGELFF.

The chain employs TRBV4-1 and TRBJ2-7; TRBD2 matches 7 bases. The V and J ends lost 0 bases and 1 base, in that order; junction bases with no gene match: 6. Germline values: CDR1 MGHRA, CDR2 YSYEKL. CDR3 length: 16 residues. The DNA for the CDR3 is TGCGCCAGCAGCCAAGATCTAAGCGGGGCATCCTACGAGCAGTACTTC. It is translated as CASSQDLSGASYEQYF.

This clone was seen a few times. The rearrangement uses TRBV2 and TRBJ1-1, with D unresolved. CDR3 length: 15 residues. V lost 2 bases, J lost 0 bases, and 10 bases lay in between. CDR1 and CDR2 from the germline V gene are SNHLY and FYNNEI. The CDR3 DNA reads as TGTGCCAGCAGTGAACGTGGGCTTCTGAACACTGAAGCTTTCTTT. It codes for CASSERGLLNTEAFF.

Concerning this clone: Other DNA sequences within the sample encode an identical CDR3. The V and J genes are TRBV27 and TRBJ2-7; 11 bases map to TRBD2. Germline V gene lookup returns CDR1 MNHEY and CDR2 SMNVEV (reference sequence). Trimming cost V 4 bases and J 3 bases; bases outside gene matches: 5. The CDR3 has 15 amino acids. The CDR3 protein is CASSSPLAGVYEQYF. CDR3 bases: TGTGCCAGCAGTTCCCCACTAGCGGGAGTCTACGAGCAGTACTTC.

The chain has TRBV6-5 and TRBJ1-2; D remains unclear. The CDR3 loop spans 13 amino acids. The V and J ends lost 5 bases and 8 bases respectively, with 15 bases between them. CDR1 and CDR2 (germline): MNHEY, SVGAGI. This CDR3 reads CASSSGSTRGYTF. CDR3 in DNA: TGTGCCAGCAGTAGTGGATCCACCAGGGGCTACACCTTC.

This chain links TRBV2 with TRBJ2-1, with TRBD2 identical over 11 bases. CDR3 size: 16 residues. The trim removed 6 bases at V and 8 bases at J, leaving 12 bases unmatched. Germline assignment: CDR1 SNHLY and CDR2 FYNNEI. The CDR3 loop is CASSRAASGRPDEQFF. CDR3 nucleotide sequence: TGTGCCAGCAGCCGGGCGGCTAGCGGGAGGCCTGATGAGCAGTTCTTC.

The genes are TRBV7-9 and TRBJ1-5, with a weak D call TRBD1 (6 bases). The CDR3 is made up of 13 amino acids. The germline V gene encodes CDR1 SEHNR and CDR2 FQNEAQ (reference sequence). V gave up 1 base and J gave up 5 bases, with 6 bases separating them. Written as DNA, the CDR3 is TGTGCCAGCAGCTTAGAGGGGGATCAGCCCCAGCATTTT. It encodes CASSLEGDQPQHF.

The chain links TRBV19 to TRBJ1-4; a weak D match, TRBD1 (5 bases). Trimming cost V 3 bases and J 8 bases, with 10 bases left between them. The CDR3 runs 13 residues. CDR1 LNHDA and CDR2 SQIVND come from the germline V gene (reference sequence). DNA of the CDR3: TGTGCCAGTAGTATCACGGGGGTCGAAAAACTGTTTTTT. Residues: CASSITGVEKLFF.

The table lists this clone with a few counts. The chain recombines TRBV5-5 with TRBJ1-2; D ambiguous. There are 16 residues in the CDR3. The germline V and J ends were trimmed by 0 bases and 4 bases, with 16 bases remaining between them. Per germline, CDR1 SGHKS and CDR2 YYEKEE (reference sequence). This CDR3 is CASSLGSSPPSYGYTF. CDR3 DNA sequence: TGTGCCAGCAGCTTGGGTTCCTCCCCCCCCAGCTATGGCTACACCTTC.